Each of the 11 T cell receptor beta chains below was sequenced from the same sample in a study of monozygotic twins with inflammatory bowel disease. No DNA is given; TCRdb re-called the 5' RACE reads and lists each CDR3 protein once. The sample holds approximately 400,000 distinct CDR3 sequences. Sequencing was carried out using blood. The receptors originated from a human donor with ulcerative colitis or Crohn's disease, or a healthy co-twin of an affected twin (not recorded which).

The chain employs TRBV29-1 and TRBJ2-1; checking the TCRdb D call of TRBD1 is not possible without DNA. Germline values: CDR1 SQVTM, CDR2 ANQGSEA. The length of the CDR3 is 12 residues. The CDR3 region is CSAWTGRDEQFF.

V and J are TRBV28 and TRBJ2-7; TCRdb designates TRBD1, a call that cannot be tested without DNA. The CDR3 spans 15 residues. Germline CDR1 reads MDHEN; CDR2 reads SYDVKM. The CDR3 reads CASSFMNWGGDEQYF.

The chain combines TRBV11-3 with TRBJ2-5; TCRdb proposes TRBD1, but this gene call is untestable without DNA. This CDR3 is 15 amino acids long. CDR1 and CDR2 from the germline V gene are SGHNT and YENEEA. The CDR3 spells CASSSWTGGQETQYF.

V gene TRBV20-1 combines with J gene TRBJ1-5. Looked up from germline, CDR1 is DFQATT and CDR2 is SNEGSKA (reference sequence). There are 15 residues in the CDR3. CDR3 residues: CSARATVGGGQPQHF.

V gene TRBV4-1 combines with J gene TRBJ1-5. This CDR3 is built from 16 residues. Germline CDR1 MGHRA, CDR2 YSYEKL. CDR3: CASSHPLRNSNQPQHF.

The rearrangement links TRBV18 to TRBJ2-7; the TCRdb D gene call, TRBD1, has no DNA to confirm it. The CDR3 runs 16 residues. Germline CDR1 is KGHSH and CDR2 is LQKENI. The CDR3 region is CASSGPGTEILYEQYF.

This chain links TRBV7-9 with TRBJ2-3. Germline lookup yields CDR1 SEHNR and CDR2 FQNEAQ (reference sequence). The CDR3 has 12 residues. The CDR3 sequence is CASESGTDTQYF.

This chain's CDR3 is CASGGRYTYEQYF. The chain couples TRBV28 to TRBJ2-7. CDR1 is MDHEN and CDR2 is SYDVKM in the germline V gene. The CDR3 length is 13 residues.

This chain joins TRBV18 and TRBJ2-3; the D call of TRBD1 rests on TCRdb alone, since no DNA is present to check it. The CDR3 runs 16 residues. The V gene's germline CDR1 is KGHSH and CDR2 LQKENI. The CDR3 spells CASSPPGQRSTDTQYF. The variable domain in full, with the rest retrieved from reference TRBV18 and TRBJ2-3, is NAGVMQNPRHLVRRRGQEARLRCSPMKGHSHVYWYRQLPEEGLKFMVYLQKENIIDESGMPKERFSAEFPKEGPSILRIQQVVRGDSAAYFCASSPPGQRSTDTQYFGPGTRLTVL.

V and J are TRBV5-5 and TRBJ1-1; TCRdb's D call, TRBD1, is unchecked because there is no DNA. Germline CDR1 reads SGHKS; CDR2 reads YYEKEE (reference sequence). This CDR3 region has 16 residues. This CDR3 reads CASSFYRGDIGPEAFF.

The genes are TRBV7-3 and TRBJ2-2; TCRdb designates TRBD1, a call that cannot be tested without DNA. Germline V gene lookup returns CDR1 SGHTA and CDR2 FQGTGA. The CDR3 spans 15 residues. The CDR3 is CASSLQQGSYGELFF.